This T cell receptor (beta chain) stems from a study of cytomegalovirus exposure and HLA in healthy donors. Study details: In a later analysis, it was reported that the approximately 120 validation repertoires had been produced on the same platform as the 690 or so repertoires belonging to the first cohort.

Points from the study as a whole: Rare TCR sequences dominated, though some public TCRs recurred in many donors. Associated with cytomegalovirus, according to the listing, were 150 to 200 TCR beta chains. Clusters of TCRs from the first cohort tended to co-occur in the roughly 120 validation repertoires (as a later analysis found).

V lost 4 bases to trimming and J lost 0 bases; unmatched junction nucleotides: 10. This CDR3 spans 19 amino acids. Germline V lookup: CDR1 SGHDN, CDR2 FVKESK. TCRdb's copy holds only in-frame clones and misses some; the assay was immunoSEQ multiplex PCR. This sample has around 69,000 clones, with just over 95% found just once. With respect to this clone: Its antigen remains unknown.

The chain has TRBV14 and TRBJ2-6, with 9 bases identical to TRBD1. The receptor was derived from a woman between 18 and 29 years old in good health and CMV-seropositive. The sequencing input was PBMCs. The CDR3 DNA reads TGTGCCAGCAGCCGACTGACAGGGGGAACCTTCTCTGGGGCCAACGTCCTGACTTTC. It specifies CASSRLTGGTFSGANVLTF.